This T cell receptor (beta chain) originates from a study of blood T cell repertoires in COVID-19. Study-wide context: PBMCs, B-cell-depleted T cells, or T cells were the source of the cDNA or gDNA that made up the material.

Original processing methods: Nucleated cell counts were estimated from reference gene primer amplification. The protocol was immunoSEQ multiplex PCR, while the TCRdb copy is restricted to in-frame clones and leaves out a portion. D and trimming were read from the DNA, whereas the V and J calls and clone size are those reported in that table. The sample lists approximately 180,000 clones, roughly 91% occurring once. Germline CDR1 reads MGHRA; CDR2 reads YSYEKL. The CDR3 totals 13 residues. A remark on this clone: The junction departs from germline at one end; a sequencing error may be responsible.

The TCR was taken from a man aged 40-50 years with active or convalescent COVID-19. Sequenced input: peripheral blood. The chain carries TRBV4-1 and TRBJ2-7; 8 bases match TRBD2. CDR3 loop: CPSSPRGGYEQYF. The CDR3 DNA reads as TGCCCCAGCAGCCCCCGGGGGGGCTACGAGCAGTACTTC.